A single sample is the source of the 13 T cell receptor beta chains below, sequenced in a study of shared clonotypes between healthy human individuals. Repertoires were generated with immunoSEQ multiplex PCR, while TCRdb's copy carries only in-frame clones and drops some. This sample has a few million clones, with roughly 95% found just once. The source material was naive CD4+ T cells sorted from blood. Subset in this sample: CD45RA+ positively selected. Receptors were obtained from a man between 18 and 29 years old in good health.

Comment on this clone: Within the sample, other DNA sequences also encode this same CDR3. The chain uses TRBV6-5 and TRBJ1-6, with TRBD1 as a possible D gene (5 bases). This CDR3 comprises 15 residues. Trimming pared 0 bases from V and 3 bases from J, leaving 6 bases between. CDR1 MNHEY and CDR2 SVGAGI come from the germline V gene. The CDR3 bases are TGTGCCAGCAGTTACTCCAGGGACTATAATTCACCCCTCCACTTT. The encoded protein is CASSYSRDYNSPLHF.

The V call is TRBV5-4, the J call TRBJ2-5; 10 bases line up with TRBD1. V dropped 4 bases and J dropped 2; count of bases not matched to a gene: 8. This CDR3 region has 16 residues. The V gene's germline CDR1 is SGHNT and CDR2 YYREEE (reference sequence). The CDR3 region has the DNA TGTGCCAGCAGCCCCCCGGGGACAGGGGTGCAAGAGACCCAGTACTTC. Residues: CASSPPGTGVQETQYF. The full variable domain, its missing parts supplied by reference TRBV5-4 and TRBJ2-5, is ETGVTQSPTHLIKTRGQQVTLRCSSQSGHNTVSWYQQALGQGPQFIFQYYREEENGRGNFPPRFSGLQFPNYSSELNVNALELDDSALYLCASSPPGTGVQETQYFGPGTRLLVL.

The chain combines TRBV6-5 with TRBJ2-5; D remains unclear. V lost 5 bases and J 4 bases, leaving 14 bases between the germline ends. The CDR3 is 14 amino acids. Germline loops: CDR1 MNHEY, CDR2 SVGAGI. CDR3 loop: CASSQPPSGETQYF. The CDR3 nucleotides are TGTGCCAGCAGTCAGCCTCCTAGTGGAGAGACCCAGTACTTC.

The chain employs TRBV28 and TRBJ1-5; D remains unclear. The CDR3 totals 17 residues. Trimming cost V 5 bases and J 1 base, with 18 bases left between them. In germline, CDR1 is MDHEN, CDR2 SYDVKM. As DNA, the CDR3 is TGTGCCAGCAGTCCCCCCCCAGGTGGAGGAAGCAATCAGCCCCAGCATTTT. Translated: CASSPPPGGGSNQPQHF.

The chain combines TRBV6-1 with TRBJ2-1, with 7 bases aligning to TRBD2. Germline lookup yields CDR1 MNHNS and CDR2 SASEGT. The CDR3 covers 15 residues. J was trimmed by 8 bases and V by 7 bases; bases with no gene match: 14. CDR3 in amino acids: CASIPRDYQVYEQFF. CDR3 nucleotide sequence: TGTGCCAGCATCCCCCGGGACTACCAAGTGTATGAGCAGTTCTTC.

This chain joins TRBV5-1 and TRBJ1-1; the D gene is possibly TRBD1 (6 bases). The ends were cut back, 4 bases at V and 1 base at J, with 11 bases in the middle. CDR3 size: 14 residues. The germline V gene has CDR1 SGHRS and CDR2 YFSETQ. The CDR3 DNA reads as TGCGCCAGCAGCACGGGACATAAGAACACTGAAGCTTTCTTT. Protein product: CASSTGHKNTEAFF.

In DNA form, the CDR3 reads TGTGCCAGCAGCGATTCTACCGGGACACCTAGGACCGGGGAGCTGTTTTTT. Protein sequence: CASSDSTGTPRTGELFF. This chain links TRBV7-9 with TRBJ2-2; TRBD1 might be the D (6 bases). The V end lost 5 bases, the J end lost 5 bases, and 21 bases lay between the germline ends. Per the germline V gene, CDR1 is SEHNR and CDR2 is FQNEAQ (reference sequence). The CDR3 runs to 17 residues.

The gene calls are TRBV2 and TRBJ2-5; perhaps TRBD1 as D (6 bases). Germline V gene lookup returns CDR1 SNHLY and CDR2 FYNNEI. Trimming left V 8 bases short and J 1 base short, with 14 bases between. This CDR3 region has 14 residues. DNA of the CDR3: TGTGCCAGCGCCGGTACAGGGATCCAAGAGACCCAGTACTTC. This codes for CASAGTGIQETQYF.

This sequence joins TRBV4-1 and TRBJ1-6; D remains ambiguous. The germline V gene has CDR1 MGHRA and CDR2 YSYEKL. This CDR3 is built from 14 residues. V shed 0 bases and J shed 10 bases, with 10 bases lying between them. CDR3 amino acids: CASSQEGSISPLHF. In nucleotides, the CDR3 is TGCGCCAGCAGCCAAGAAGGGAGTATATCACCCCTCCACTTT.

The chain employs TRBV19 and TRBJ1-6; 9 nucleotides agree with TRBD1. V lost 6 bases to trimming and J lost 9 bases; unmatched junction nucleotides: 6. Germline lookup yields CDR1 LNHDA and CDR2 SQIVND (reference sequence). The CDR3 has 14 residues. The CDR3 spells CASRATGGSSPLHF. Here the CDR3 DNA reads TGTGCCAGTAGAGCCACAGGGGGCAGTTCACCCCTCCACTTT.

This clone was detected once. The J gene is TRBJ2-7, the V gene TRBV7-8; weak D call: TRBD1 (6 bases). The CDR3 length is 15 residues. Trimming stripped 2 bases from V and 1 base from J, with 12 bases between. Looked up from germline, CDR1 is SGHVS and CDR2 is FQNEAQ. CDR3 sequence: CASSLKQGGSYEQYF. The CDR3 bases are TGTGCCAGCAGCTTAAAACAGGGTGGTTCCTACGAGCAGTACTTC.

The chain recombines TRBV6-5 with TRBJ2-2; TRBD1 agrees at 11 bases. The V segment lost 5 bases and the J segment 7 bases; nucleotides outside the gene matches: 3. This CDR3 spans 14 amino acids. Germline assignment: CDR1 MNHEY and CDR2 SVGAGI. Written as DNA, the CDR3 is TGTGCCAGCAGTGGACAGGGGGCACTCGGGGAGCTGTTTTTT. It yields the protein CASSGQGALGELFF.

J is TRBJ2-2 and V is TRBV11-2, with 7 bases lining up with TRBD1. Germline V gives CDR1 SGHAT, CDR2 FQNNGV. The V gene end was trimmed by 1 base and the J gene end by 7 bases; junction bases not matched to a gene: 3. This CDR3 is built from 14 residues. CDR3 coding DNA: TGTGCCAGCAGCTTAGGACAGGGATACGGGGAGCTGTTTTTT. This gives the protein CASSLGQGYGELFF.